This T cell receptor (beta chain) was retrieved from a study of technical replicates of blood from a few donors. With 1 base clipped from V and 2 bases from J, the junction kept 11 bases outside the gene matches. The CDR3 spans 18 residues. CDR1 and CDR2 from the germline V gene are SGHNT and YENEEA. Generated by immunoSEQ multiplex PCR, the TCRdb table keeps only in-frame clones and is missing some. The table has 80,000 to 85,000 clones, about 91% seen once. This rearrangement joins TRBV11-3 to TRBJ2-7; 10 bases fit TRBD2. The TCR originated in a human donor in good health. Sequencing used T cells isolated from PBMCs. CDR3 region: CASSLVDFGLAVTYEQYF. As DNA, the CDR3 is TGTGCCAGCAGCTTAGTAGACTTCGGACTAGCGGTAACCTACGAGCAGTACTTC.